Included here is one T cell receptor (beta chain) sequence, with context. Those enrolled, adults aged roughly 18 to 95 years, came from about 24 US areas. The sample comes from a study of blood T cell repertoires in COVID-19. Across the study: T cells, B-cell-depleted T cells, or PBMCs supplied cDNA or gDNA.

Method: immunoSEQ multiplex PCR; TCRdb's copy keeps in-frame clones and lacks some. The sample lists approximately 190,000 clones; 70% to 90% were seen once. The CDR3 sequence is 13 residues long. The ends were cut back, 7 bases at V and 7 bases at J, with 14 bases in the middle. Germline V gene sequence: CDR1 LNHDA, CDR2 SQIVND (reference sequence). The sample consisted of PBMCs or T cells enriched from blood (not recorded which). The TCR was taken from a woman between 40 and 55 years old in a cohort exposed to, infected with or recovered from COVID-19 (not recorded which). The J gene is TRBJ1-5, the V gene TRBV19; D gene ambiguous. The DNA of the CDR3 is TGTGCCAGTAATCGTTTAGTTCGGCAGCCCCAGCATTTT. Translated, it gives CASNRLVRQPQHF.